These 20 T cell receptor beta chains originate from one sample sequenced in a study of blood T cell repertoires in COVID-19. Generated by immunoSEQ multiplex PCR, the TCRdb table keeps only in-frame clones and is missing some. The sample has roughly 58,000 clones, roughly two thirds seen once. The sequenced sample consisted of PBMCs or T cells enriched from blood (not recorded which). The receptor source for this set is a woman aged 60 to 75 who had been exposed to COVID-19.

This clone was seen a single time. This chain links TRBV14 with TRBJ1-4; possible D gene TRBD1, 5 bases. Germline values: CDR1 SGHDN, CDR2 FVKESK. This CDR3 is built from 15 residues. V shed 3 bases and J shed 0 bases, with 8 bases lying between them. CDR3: CASSQGPSTNEKLFF. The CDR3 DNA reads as TGTGCCAGCAGCCAGGGGCCCTCAACTAATGAAAAACTGTTTTTT.

The CDR3 nucleotides read TGCGCCAGCAGCTTGGCCAATCGGGCGGGAGCCTCCTACGAGCAGTACTTC. This sequence encodes CASSLANRAGASYEQYF. The chain uses TRBV5-1 and TRBJ2-7, with 7 bases matching TRBD2. Germline CDR1 and CDR2: SGHRS and YFSETQ. CDR3 length: 17 residues. V lost 0 bases, J lost 0 bases, and 9 bases stayed unmatched.

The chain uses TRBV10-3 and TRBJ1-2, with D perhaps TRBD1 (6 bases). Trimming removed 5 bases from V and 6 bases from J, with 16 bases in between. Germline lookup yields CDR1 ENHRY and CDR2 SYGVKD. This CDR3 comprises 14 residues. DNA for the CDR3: TGTGCCATCAGTCCCCGACAGGCCAGGGATGGCTACACCTTC. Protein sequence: CAISPRQARDGYTF.

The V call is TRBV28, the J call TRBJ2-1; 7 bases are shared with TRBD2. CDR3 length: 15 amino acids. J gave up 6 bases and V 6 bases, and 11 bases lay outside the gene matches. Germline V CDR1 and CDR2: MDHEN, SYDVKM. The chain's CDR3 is CASRRSGTTPNEQFF. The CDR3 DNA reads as TGTGCCAGCAGACGGAGCGGGACTACCCCCAATGAGCAGTTCTTC.

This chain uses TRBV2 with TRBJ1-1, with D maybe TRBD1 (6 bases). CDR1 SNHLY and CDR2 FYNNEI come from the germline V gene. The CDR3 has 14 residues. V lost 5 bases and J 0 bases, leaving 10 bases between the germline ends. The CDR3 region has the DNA TGTGCCAGCAGTTCAGACAGGTTGAACACTGAAGCTTTCTTT. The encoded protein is CASSSDRLNTEAFF. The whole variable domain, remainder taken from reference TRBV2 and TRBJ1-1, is EPEVTQTPSHQVTQMGQEVILRCVPISNHLYFYWYRQILGQKVEFLVSFYNNEISEKSEIFDDQFSVERPDGSNFTLKIRSTKLEDSAMYFCASSSDRLNTEAFFGQGTRLTVV.

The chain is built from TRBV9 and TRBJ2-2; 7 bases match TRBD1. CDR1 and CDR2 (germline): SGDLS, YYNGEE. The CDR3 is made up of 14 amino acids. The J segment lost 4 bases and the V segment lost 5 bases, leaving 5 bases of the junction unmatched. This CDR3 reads CASRTGTVTGELFF. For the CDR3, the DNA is TGTGCCAGCAGAACCGGGACAGTCACCGGGGAGCTGTTTTTT.

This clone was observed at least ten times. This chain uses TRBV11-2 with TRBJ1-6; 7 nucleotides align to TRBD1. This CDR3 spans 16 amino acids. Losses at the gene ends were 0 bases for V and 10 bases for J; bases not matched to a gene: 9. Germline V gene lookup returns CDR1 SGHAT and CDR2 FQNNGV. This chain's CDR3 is CASSLEAGGARSPLHF. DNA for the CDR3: TGTGCCAGCAGCTTAGAGGCAGGGGGAGCACGGTCACCCCTCCACTTT.

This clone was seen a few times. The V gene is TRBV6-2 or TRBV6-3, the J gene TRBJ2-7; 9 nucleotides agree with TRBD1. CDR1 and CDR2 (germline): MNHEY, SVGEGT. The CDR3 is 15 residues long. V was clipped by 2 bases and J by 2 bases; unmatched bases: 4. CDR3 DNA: TGTGCCAGCAGTTACCCCGGGACAGGGACCTACGAGCAGTACTTC. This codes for CASSYPGTGTYEQYF.

The chain's CDR3 is CAHSRDTYEQYF. DNA of the CDR3: TGTGCCCATTCTCGGGATACTTACGAGCAGTACTTC. The rearrangement joins TRBV30 to TRBJ2-7; TRBD2 is a possible D gene (5 bases). Per germline, CDR1 GTSNPN and CDR2 SVGIG (reference sequence). The CDR3 contains 12 residues. V lost 8 bases to trimming and J lost 4 bases, with 15 bases between them.

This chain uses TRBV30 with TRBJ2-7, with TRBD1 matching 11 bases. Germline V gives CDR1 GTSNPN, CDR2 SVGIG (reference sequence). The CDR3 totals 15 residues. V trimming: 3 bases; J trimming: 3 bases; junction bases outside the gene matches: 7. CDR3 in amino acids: CAWSAGGTGGYEQYF. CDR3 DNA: TGTGCCTGGAGCGCGGGAGGGACAGGGGGCTACGAGCAGTACTTC.

This chain's CDR3 is CATSDRGVFHEQYF. CDR3 DNA sequence: TGTGCCACCAGTGACCGGGGGGTTTTCCACGAGCAGTACTTC. The chain combines TRBV24-1 with TRBJ2-7; 7 nucleotides match TRBD2. The CDR3 spans 14 residues. V was clipped by 4 bases and J by 5 bases; unmatched bases: 7. CDR1 is KGHDR and CDR2 is SFDVKD in the germline V gene.

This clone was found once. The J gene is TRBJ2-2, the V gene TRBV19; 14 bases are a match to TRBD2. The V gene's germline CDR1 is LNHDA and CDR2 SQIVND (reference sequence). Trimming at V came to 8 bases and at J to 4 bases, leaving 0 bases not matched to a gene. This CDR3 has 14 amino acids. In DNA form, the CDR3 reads TGTGCCAGTGGGACTAGCGGGAGCACCGGGGAGCTGTTTTTT. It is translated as CASGTSGSTGELFF. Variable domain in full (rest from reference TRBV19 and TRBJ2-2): DGGITQSPKYLFRKEGQNVTLSCEQNLNHDAMYWYRQDPGQGLRLIYYSQIVNDFQKGDIAEGYSVSREKKESFPLTVTSAQKNPTAFYLCASGTSGSTGELFFGEGSRLTVL.

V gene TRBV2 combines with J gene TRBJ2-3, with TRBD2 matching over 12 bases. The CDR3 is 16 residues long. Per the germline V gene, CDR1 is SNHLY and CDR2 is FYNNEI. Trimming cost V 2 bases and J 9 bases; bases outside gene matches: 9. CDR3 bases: TGTGCCAGCAGTGAAAGGACTAGCGGGACTGGGGGGACGCAGTATTTT. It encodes CASSERTSGTGGTQYF. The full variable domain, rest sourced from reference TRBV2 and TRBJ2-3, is EPEVTQTPSHQVTQMGQEVILRCVPISNHLYFYWYRQILGQKVEFLVSFYNNEISEKSEIFDDQFSVERPDGSNFTLKIRSTKLEDSAMYFCASSERTSGTGGTQYFGPGTRLTVL.

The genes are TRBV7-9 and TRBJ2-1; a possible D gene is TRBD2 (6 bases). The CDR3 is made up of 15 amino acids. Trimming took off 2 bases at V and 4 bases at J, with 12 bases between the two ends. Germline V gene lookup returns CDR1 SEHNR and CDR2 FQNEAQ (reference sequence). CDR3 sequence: CASSLMEGPYNEQFF. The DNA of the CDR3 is TGTGCCAGCAGCTTAATGGAGGGCCCGTACAATGAGCAGTTCTTC.

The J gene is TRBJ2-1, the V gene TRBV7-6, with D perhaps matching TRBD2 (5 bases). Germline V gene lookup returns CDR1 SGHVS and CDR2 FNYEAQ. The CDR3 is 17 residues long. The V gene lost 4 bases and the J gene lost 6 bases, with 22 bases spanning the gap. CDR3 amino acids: CASSSQLGLTGFNEQFF. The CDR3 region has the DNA TGTGCCAGCAGCTCCCAACTAGGCTTGACGGGATTCAATGAGCAGTTCTTC.

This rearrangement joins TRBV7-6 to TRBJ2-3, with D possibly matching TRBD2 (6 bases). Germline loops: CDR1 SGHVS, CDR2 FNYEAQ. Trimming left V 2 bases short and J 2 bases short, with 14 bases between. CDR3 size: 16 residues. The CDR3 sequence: CASSLLLADNTDTQYF. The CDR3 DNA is TGTGCCAGCAGCTTATTATTAGCGGATAACACAGATACGCAGTATTTT.

The DNA of the CDR3 is TGTGCTAGTGGTTTGGGACACTCGAACACCGGGGAGCTGTTTTTT. Encoded protein: CASGLGHSNTGELFF. This sequence joins TRBV12-5 and TRBJ2-2; D uncertain. The CDR3 has 15 residues. The germline CDR1 and CDR2 sequences are LGHNT and FRNRAP. The V end was cut by 1 base, the J end by 0 bases, with 6 bases between.

The CDR3 DNA is TGTGCCAGCAGTTGGACTAGTGTCACAGATACGCAGTATTTT. It codes for CASSWTSVTDTQYF. The genes are TRBV28 and TRBJ2-3; 7 nucleotides align to TRBD2. The CDR3 spans 14 residues. Trimming at V came to 4 bases and at J to 2 bases, leaving 3 bases not matched to a gene. Germline lookup yields CDR1 MDHEN and CDR2 SYDVKM.

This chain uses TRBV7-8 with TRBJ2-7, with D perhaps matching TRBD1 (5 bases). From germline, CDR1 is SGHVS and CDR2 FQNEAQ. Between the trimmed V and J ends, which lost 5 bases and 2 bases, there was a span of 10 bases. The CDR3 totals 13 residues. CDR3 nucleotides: TGTGCCAGCAGCCGCACAGGCACCTACGAGCAGTACTTC. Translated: CASSRTGTYEQYF. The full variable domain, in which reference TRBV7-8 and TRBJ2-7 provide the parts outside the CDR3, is GAGVSQSPRYKVAKRGQDVALRCDPISGHVSLFWYQQALGQGPEFLTYFQNEAQLDKSGLPSDRFFAERPEGSVSTLKIQRTQQEDSAVYLCASSRTGTYEQYFGPGTRLTVT.

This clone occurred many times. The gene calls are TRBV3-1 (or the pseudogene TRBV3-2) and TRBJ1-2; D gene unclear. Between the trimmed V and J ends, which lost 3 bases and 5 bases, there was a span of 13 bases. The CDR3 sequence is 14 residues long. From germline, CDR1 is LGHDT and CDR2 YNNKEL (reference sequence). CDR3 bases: TGTGCCAGCAGCCAGCTACAGCCTCTATATGGCTACACCTTC. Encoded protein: CASSQLQPLYGYTF.